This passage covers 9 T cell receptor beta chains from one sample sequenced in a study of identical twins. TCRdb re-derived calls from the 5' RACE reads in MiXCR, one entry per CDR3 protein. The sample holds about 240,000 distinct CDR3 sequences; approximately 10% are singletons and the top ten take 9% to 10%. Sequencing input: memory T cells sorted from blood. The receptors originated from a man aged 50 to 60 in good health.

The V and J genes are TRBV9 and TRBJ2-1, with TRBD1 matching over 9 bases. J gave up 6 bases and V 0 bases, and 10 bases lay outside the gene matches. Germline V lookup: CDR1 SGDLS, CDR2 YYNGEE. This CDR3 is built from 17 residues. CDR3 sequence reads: CASSVGPTGGSGNEQFF. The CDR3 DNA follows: TGTGCCAGCAGCGTAGGTCCAACAGGGGGCTCGGGCAATGAGCAGTTCTTC.

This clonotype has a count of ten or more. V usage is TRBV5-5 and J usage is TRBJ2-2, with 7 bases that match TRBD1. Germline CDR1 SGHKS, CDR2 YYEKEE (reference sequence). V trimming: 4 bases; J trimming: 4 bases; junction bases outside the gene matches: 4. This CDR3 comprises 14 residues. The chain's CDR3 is CASSPRQGTGELFF. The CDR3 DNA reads TGTGCCAGCAGCCCTCGACAGGGCACCGGGGAGCTGTTTTTT.

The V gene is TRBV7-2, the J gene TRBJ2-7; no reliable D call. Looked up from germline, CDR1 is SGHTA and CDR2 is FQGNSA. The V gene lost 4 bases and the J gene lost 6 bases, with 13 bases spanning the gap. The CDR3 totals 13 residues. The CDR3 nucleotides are TGTGCCAGCAGCTCCCAGCTAATCAGCGAGCAGTACTTC. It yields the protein CASSSQLISEQYF.

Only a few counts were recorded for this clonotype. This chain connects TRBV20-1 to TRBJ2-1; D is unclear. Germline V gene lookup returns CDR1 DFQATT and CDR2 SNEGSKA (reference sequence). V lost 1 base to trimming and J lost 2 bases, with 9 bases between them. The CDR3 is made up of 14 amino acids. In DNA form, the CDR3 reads TGCAGTGCTAGAGTAGGTGACGCCTACAATGAGCAGTTCTTC. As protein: CSARVGDAYNEQFF.

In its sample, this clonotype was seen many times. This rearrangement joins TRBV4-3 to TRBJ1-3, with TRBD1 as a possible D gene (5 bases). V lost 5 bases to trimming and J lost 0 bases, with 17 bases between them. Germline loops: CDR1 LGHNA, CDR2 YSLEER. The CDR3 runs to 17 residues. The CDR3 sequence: CASSESMGESSGNTIYF. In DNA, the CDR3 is TGCGCCAGCAGCGAAAGTATGGGGGAAAGCTCTGGAAACACCATATATTTT.

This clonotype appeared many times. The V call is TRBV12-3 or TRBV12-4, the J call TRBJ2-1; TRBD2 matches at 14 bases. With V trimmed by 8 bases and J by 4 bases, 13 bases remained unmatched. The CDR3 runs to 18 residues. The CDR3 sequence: CASSPGRTSGGIYNEQFF. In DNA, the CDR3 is TGTGCCAGCTCCCCTGGCCGGACTAGCGGGGGGATATACAATGAGCAGTTCTTC.

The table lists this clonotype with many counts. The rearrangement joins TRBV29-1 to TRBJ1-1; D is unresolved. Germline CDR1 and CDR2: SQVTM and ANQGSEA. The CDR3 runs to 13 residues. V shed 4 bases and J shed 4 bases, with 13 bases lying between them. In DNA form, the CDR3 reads TGCAGCGTTGTCGCGAGAAGGACCACTGAAGCTTTCTTT. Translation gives CSVVARRTTEAFF.

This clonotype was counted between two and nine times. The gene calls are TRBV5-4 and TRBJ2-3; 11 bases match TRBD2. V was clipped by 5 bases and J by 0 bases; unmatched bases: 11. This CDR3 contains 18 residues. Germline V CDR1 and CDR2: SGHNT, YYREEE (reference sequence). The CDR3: CASSPSLAGGPSTDTQYF. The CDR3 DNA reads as TGTGCCAGCAGTCCTTCTCTAGCGGGAGGACCTAGCACAGATACGCAGTATTTT.

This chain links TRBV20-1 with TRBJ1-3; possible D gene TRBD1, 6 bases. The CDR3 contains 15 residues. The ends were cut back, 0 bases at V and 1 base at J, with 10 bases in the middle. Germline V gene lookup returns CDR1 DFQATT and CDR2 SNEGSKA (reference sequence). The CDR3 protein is CSARDGGASGNTIYF. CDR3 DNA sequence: TGCAGTGCTAGAGACGGGGGGGCATCTGGAAACACCATATATTTT.